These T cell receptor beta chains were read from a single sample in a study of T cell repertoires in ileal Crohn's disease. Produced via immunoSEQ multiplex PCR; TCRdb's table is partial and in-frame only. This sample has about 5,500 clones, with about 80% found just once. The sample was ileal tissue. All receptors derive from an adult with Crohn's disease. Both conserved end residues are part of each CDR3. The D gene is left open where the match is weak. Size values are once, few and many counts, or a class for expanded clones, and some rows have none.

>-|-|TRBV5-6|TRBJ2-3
CASSSGAGPGDTQYF
TGTGCCAGCAGCTCTGGGGCAGGTCCAGGGGATACGCAGTATTTT
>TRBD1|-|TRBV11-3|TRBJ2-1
CASSLERQGASKGEQFF
TGTGCCAGCAGCTTAGAGCGACAGGGGGCGAGCAAGGGTGAGCAGTTCTTC
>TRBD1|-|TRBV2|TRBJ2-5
CASRDRQIQETQYF
TGTGCCAGCCGGGACAGACAGATACAAGAGACCCAGTACTTC
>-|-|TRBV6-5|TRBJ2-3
CASQTPRSRDTQYF
TGTGCCAGCCAAACACCGCGGAGCAGAGATACGCAGTATTTT
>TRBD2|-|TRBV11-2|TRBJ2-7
CASSPGLAGETYEQYF
TGCGCCAGCAGTCCAGGACTAGCGGGAGAGACCTACGAGCAGTACTTC
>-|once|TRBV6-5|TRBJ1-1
CASSYRTAMNTEAFF
TGTGCCAGCAGTTACCGGACAGCGATGAACACTGAAGCTTTCTTT
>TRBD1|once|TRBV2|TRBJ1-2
CASAEGGELMGGYTF
TGTGCCAGCGCCGAAGGGGGCGAGTTAATGGGCGGCTACACCTTC
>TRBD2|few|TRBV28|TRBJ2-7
CASPPLAGASFINYEQYF
TGTGCCAGCCCACCCCTAGCGGGAGCATCATTCATTAATTACGAGCAGTACTTC
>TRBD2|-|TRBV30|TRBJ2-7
CAWRWGTTYEQYF
TGTGCCTGGAGATGGGGGACTACCTACGAGCAGTACTTC
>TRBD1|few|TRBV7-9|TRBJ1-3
CASSLGTGAGNTIYF
TGTGCCAGCAGCTTAGGGACAGGGGCTGGAAACACCATATATTTT
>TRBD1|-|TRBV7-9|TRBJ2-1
CASSGYRGEGYNEQFF
TGTGCCAGCAGCGGATACAGGGGTGAGGGATACAATGAGCAGTTCTTC
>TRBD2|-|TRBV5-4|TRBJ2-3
CASSSSGLITDTQYF
TGTGCCAGCAGCTCGTCGGGACTAATCACAGATACGCAGTATTTT
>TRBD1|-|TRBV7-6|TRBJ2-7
CASRGQASYEQYF
TGTGCCAGCAGGGGACAGGCATCCTACGAGCAGTACTTC
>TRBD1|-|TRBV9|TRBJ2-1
CASSGQGASYNEQFF
TGTGCCAGCAGCGGGCAGGGGGCATCCTACAATGAGCAGTTCTTC
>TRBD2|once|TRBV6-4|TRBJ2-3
CASSDAAGGTDTQYF
TGTGCCAGCAGTGATGCGGCGGGGGGCACAGATACGCAGTATTTT
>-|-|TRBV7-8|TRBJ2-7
CASSTRDSSYEQYF
TGTGCCAGCAGCACGCGCGACAGCTCCTACGAGCAGTACTTC
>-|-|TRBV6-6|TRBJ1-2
CASSYIDRRDGYTF
TGTGCCAGCAGTTACATCGACAGGAGAGATGGCTACACCTTC
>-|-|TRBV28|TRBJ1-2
CASSPQTGLSYYGYTF
TGTGCCAGCAGTCCACAGACGGGACTTTCCTACTATGGCTACACCTTC
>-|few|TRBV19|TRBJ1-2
CASIYGTRSYGYTF
TGTGCCAGTATATACGGGACTCGCTCCTATGGCTACACCTTC
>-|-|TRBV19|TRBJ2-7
CASNRAGAYEQYF
TGTGCCAGTAACCGGGCCGGGGCCTACGAGCAGTACTTC
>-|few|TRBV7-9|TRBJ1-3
CASSLAQPRSGNTIYF
TGTGCCAGCAGCTTAGCACAGCCGCGCTCTGGAAACACCATATATTTT
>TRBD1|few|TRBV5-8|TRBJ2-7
CASSLDGARQGIFEQYF
TGTGCCAGCAGCTTGGACGGAGCGAGACAGGGTATATTCGAGCAGTACTTC
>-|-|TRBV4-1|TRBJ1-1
CASSIWTFGNSRNTEAFF
TGCGCCAGCAGCATATGGACGTTCGGGAACTCGCGAAACACTGAAGCTTTCTTT
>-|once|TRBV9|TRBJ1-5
CASSAGGGDNQPQHF
TGTGCCAGCAGCGCCGGAGGGGGGGACAATCAGCCCCAGCATTTT
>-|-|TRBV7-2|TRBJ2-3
CASSHPGPSTDTQYF
TGTGCCAGCAGCCACCCAGGGCCGAGCACAGATACGCAGTATTTT
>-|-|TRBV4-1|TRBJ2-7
CASSQGREQYF
TGCGCCAGCAGCCAGGGGAGGGAGCAGTACTTC
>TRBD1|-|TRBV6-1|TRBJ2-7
CASRGQGASSYEQYF
TGTGCCAGCAGGGGACAGGGGGCCAGCTCCTACGAGCAGTACTTC
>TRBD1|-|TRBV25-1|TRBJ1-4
CASSAGTGAATNEKLFF
TGTGCCAGCAGTGCCGGGACAGGGGCCGCAACTAATGAAAAACTGTTTTTT
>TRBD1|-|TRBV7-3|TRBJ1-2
CASSRRDRDGYTF
TGTGCCAGCAGCCGCCGGGACAGGGATGGCTACACCTTC
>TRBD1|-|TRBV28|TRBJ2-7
CASSLRDRGTPYEQYF
TGTGCCAGCAGTCTCCGGGACAGGGGGACCCCCTACGAGCAGTACTTC
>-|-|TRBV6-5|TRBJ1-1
CASTLNGISTEAFF
TGTGCCAGCACTCTAAACGGGATATCCACTGAAGCTTTCTTT
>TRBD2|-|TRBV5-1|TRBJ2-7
CASSLVPSGISSYEQYF
TGCGCCAGCAGCTTAGTTCCTAGCGGGATCAGCTCCTACGAGCAGTACTTC
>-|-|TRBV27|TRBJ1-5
CASSLTPSNQPQHF
TGTGCCAGCAGTTTGACACCTAGCAATCAGCCCCAGCATTTT
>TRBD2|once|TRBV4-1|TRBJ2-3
CASSRLGTTLSTDTQYF
TGCGCCAGCAGCCGACTCGGGACTACTCTTAGCACAGATACGCAGTATTTT
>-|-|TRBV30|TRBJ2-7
CAWSAQGYEQYF
TGTGCCTGGAGTGCCCAGGGTTACGAGCAGTACTTC
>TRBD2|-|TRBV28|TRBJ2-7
CASSFTGGPYEQYF
TGTGCCAGCAGTTTTACGGGAGGGCCCTACGAGCAGTACTTC
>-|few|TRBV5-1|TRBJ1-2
CASSWTGENYGYTF
TGCGCCAGCAGTTGGACCGGGGAGAACTATGGCTACACCTTC
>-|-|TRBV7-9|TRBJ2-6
CASSRTESGANVLTF
TGTGCCAGCAGCCGGACTGAGTCTGGGGCCAACGTCCTGACTTTC
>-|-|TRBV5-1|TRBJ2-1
CASSLAETAGNEQFF
TGCGCCAGCAGCTTGGCCGAGACTGCTGGGAATGAGCAGTTCTTC
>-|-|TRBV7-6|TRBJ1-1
CASSLGSVNTEAFF
TGTGCCAGCAGCTTAGGGTCGGTGAACACTGAAGCTTTCTTT
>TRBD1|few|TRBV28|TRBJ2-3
CASSQQGLSYF
TGTGCCAGCAGTCAACAGGGGTTATCGTATTTT
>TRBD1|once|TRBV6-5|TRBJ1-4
CASSIRQGIREKLFF
TGTGCCAGCAGCATACGACAGGGTATACGTGAAAAACTGTTTTTT
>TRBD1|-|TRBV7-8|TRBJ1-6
CASSHRQGVSSYNSPLHF
TGTGCCAGCAGCCACCGACAGGGTGTAAGCTCCTATAATTCACCCCTCCACTTT
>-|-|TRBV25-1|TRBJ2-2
CASSGSRTLNTGELFF
TGTGCCAGCAGTGGATCCCGGACATTGAACACCGGGGAGCTGTTTTTT
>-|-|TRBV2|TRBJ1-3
CASSEAKGNTIYF
TGTGCCAGCAGTGAAGCTAAAGGAAACACCATATATTTT
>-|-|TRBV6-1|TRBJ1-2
CASSRDSPNYGYTF
TGTGCCAGCAGCCGGGATTCTCCTAACTATGGCTACACCTTC
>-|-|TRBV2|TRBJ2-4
CASRSWSGLAKNIQYF
TGTGCCAGCAGGTCCTGGTCAGGACTAGCCAAAAACATTCAGTACTTC
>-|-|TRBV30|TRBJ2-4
CAWSPGLGTPNKNIQYF
TGTGCCTGGAGTCCAGGTTTAGGGACACCCAACAAAAACATTCAGTACTTC